One and the same sample provided the 7 T cell receptor beta chains below, sequenced in a study of post-analysis software for immune sequencing data. Study conclusions and caveats: Several TRBV segments (TRBV5-6, TRBV5-1 and TRBV20-1 among them) occurred more frequently in patients than in controls.

Unique molecular identifiers were present in the TCR beta cDNA libraries. TCRdb processed the PCR reads anew with MiXCR; each CDR3 protein has one entry. The sample lists more than 500,000 distinct CDR3 sequences; roughly 34% were seen once. What these receptors recognize is not known. The sample was blood. These receptors all stem from a girl aged 2-17 years with multiple sclerosis.

The chain employs TRBV10-3 and TRBJ1-5; D is uncertain. The CDR3 loop spans 14 amino acids. Between the trimmed V and J ends, which lost 3 bases and 0 bases, there was a span of 6 bases. Germline CDR1 and CDR2: ENHRY and SYGVKD. The CDR3 DNA follows: TGTGCCATCAGTGATGGTAATAGCAATCAGCCCCAGCATTTT. Translation gives CAISDGNSNQPQHF.

This chain connects TRBV5-1 to TRBJ2-3; 9 bases are a match to TRBD1. J lost 3 bases, V lost 3 bases, and 5 bases had no gene match. The CDR3 length is 15 residues. The germline V gene encodes CDR1 SGHRS and CDR2 YFSETQ. The DNA for the CDR3 is TGCGCCAGCAGCTACGGACAGGGGCGGACAGATACGCAGTATTTT. Translated: CASSYGQGRTDTQYF.

This clonotype occurred a few times. The chain uses TRBV5-1 and TRBJ2-1; the D gene is possibly TRBD1 (6 bases). The CDR3 is made up of 14 amino acids. Trimming removed 3 bases at V and 4 bases at J, with 11 bases between. CDR1 and CDR2 from the germline V gene are SGHRS and YFSETQ. This chain's CDR3 is CASSSAGQYNEQFF. The CDR3 nucleotides are TGCGCCAGCAGCTCCGCCGGACAGTACAATGAGCAGTTCTTC.

The chain is built from TRBV12-3 or TRBV12-4 and TRBJ1-5; no reliable D call. The V and J ends lost 4 bases and 1 base respectively, with 5 bases between them. The CDR3 loop spans 13 amino acids. The CDR3 loop is CASSWESNQPQHF. The CDR3 DNA is TGTGCCAGCAGTTGGGAGAGCAATCAGCCCCAGCATTTT.

This chain joins TRBV18 and TRBJ1-1; the D is unclear. Germline loops: CDR1 KGHSH, CDR2 LQKENI. The V and J ends lost 2 bases and 4 bases respectively, with 8 bases between them. This CDR3 has 13 residues. CDR3 in amino acids: CASSPKFATEAFF. DNA for the CDR3: TGTGCCAGCTCACCAAAGTTCGCCACTGAAGCTTTCTTT. Variable domain in full (rest from reference TRBV18 and TRBJ1-1): NAGVMQNPRHLVRRRGQEARLRCSPMKGHSHVYWYRQLPEEGLKFMVYLQKENIIDESGMPKERFSAEFPKEGPSILRIQQVVRGDSAAYFCASSPKFATEAFFGQGTRLTVV.

This clonotype has more than one count but fewer than ten. The rearrangement joins TRBV20-1 to TRBJ1-2; TRBD1 agrees at 9 bases. This CDR3 region has 16 residues. CDR1 and CDR2 from the germline V gene are DFQATT and SNEGSKA (reference sequence). Trimming at V came to 3 bases and at J to 5 bases, leaving 13 bases not matched to a gene. CDR3 DNA sequence: TGCAGTGCTAGGCCCCCTAAAGGACAGGGGACTTATGGCTACACCTTC. It translates to CSARPPKGQGTYGYTF.

The V gene is TRBV6-5, the J gene TRBJ1-2; D possibly corresponds to TRBD1 (6 bases). Germline V lookup: CDR1 MNHEY, CDR2 SVGAGI. Trimming pared 2 bases from V and 2 bases from J, leaving 9 bases between. This CDR3 has 14 amino acids. Here the CDR3 reads CASSYEQGNYGYTF. CDR3 bases: TGTGCCAGCAGTTACGAACAGGGCAACTATGGCTACACCTTC.